This T cell receptor (beta chain) is from a study of cytomegalovirus exposure and HLA in healthy donors. Study overall: About 85 million unique TCRs from HLA-typed donors were held in an early release of data. The study's findings and limits: Earlier analysis yielded a pattern in which most TCR beta V segments were productive about 90% or about 30% of the time.

Use of 60 Vbeta and 13 Jbeta primers characterized the PCR. The protocol was immunoSEQ multiplex PCR, while the TCRdb copy is restricted to in-frame clones and leaves out a portion. The data contain 100,000 or so clones, about 74% of them singletons. J lost 8 bases, V lost 6 bases, and 10 bases had no gene match. Germline V lookup: CDR1 MNHEY, CDR2 SVGAGI. CDR3 length: 14 residues. Regarding this clone: As yet, its antigen is unknown.

The sample was PBMCs. V gene TRBV6-5 combines with J gene TRBJ1-2; 9 nucleotides align to TRBD1. The origin of this receptor is a female donor in good health and CMV-seropositive. The CDR3: CASRQTGGTQGYTF. The CDR3 DNA is TGTGCCAGCAGGCAAACAGGGGGCACGCAAGGCTACACCTTC.